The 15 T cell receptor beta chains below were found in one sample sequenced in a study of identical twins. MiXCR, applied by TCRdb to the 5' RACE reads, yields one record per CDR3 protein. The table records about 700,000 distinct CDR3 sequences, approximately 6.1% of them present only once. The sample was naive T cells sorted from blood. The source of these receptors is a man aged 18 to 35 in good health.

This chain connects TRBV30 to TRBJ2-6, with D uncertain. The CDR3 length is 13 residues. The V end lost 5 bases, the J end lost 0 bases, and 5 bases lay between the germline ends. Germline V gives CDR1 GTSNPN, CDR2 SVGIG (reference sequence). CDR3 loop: CAWGLSGANVLTF. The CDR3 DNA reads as TGTGCCTGGGGGCTCTCTGGGGCCAACGTCCTGACTTTC.

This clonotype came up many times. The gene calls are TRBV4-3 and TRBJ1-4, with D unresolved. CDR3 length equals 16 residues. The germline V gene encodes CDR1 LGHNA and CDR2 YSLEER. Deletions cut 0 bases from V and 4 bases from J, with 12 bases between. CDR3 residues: CASSQDVGEINEKLFF. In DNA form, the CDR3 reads TGCGCCAGCAGCCAAGACGTTGGGGAGATTAATGAAAAACTGTTTTTT.

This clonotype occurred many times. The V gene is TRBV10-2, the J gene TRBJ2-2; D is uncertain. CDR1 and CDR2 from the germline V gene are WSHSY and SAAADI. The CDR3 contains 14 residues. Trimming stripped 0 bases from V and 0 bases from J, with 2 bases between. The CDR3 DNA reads TGCGCCAGCAGTGAGTCCCCGAACACCGGGGAGCTGTTTTTT. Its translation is CASSESPNTGELFF.

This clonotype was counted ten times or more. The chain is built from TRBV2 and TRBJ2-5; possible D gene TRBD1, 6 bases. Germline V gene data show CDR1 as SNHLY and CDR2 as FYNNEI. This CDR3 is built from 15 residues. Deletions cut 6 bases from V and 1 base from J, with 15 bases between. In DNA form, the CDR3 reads TGTGCCAGCAGCGGGACACCGAGTGGCCAAGAGACCCAGTACTTC. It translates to CASSGTPSGQETQYF.

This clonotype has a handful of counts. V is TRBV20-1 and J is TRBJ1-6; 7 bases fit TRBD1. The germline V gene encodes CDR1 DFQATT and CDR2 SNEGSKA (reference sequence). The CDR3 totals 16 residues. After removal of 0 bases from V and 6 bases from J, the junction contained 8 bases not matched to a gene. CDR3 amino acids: CSARDLGDSGNSPLHF. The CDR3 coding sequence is TGCAGTGCTAGAGATCTGGGGGACAGTGGTAATTCACCCCTCCACTTT.

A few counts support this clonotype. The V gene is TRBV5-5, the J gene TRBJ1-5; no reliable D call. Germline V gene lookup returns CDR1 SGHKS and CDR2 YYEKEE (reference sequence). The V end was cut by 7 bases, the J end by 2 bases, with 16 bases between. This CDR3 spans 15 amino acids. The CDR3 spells CASSPGEARNQPQHF. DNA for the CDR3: TGTGCCAGCTCCCCTGGAGAGGCCCGCAATCAGCCCCAGCATTTT.

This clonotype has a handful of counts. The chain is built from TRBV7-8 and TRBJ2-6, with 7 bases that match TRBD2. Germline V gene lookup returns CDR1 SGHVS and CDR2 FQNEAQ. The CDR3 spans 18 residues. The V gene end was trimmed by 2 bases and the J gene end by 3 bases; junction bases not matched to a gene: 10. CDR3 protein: CASSLSVAGVGGANVLTF. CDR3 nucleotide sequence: TGTGCCAGCAGCTTATCCGTGGCGGGAGTCGGTGGGGCCAACGTCCTGACTTTC.

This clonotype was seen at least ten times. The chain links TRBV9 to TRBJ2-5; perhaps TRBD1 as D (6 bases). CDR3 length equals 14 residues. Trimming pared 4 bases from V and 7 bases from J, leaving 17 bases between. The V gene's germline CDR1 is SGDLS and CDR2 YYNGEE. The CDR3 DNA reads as TGTGCCAGCAGCCTCGAACAGGGTGTACGGACCCAGTACTTC. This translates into CASSLEQGVRTQYF.

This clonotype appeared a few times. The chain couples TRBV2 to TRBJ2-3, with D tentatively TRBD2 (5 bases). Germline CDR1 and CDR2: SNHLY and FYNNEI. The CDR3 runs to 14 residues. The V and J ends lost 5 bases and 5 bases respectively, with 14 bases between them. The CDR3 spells CASSPEEVGDTQYF. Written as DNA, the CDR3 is TGTGCCAGCAGTCCCGAGGAGGTCGGAGATACGCAGTATTTT.

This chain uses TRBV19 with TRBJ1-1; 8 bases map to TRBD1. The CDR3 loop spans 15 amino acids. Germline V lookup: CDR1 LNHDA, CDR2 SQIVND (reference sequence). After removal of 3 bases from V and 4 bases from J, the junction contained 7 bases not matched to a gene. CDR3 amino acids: CASSIVPGGGTEAFF. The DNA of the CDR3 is TGTGCCAGTAGTATTGTGCCAGGGGGCGGCACTGAAGCTTTCTTT.

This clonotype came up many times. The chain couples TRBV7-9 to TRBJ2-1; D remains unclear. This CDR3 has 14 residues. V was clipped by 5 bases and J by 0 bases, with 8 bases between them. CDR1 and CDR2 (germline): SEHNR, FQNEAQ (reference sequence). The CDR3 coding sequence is TGTGCCAGCAGCCCACGCCTCTCCTACAATGAGCAGTTCTTC. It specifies CASSPRLSYNEQFF.

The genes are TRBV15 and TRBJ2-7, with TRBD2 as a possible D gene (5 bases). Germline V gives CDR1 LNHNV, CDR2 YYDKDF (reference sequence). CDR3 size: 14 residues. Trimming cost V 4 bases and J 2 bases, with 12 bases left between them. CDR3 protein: CATSTSRRAYEQYV. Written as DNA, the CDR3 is TGTGCCACCAGCACTTCGCGGCGGGCCTACGAGCAGTACGTC.

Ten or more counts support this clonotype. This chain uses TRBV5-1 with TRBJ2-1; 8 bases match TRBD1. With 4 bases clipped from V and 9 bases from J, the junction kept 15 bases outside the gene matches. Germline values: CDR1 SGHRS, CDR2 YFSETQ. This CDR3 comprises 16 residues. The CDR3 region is CASSAEARTGKTEQFF. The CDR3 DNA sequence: TGCGCCAGCAGCGCGGAGGCCCGGACAGGGAAGACTGAGCAGTTCTTC.

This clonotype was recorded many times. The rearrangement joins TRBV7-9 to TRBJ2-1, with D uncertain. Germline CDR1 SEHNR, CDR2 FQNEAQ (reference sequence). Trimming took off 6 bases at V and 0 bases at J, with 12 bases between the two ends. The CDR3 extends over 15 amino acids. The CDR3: CASSPSDHSYNEQFF. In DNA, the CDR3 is TGTGCCAGCAGTCCAAGCGACCACTCCTACAATGAGCAGTTCTTC.

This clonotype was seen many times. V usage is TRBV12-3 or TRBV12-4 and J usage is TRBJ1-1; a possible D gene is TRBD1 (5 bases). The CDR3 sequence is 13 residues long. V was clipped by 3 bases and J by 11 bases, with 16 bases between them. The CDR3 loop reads CASSLSISGKAFF. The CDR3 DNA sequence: TGTGCCAGCAGTTTGAGTATTTCAGGGAAGGCTTTCTTT.